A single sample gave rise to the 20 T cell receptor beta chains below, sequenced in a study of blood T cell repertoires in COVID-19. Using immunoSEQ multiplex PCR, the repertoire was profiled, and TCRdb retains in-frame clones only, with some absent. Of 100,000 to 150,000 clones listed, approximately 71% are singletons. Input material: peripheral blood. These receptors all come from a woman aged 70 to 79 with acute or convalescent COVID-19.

The CDR3 loop is CASSYERGGAGTEAFF. DNA for the CDR3: TGTGCCAGCAGTTACGAAAGGGGGGGCGCAGGGACTGAAGCTTTCTTT. This chain joins TRBV6-2 or TRBV6-3 and TRBJ1-1, with D perhaps matching TRBD1 (6 bases). Trimming pared 2 bases from V and 5 bases from J, leaving 18 bases between. There are 16 residues in the CDR3. Per germline, CDR1 MNHEY and CDR2 SVGEGT.

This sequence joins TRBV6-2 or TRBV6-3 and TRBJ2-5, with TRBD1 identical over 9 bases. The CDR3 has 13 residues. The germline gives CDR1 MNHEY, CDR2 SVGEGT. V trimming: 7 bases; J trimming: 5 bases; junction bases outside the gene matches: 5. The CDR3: CASTPQGAETQYF. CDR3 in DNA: TGTGCCAGCACCCCACAGGGGGCGGAGACCCAGTACTTC.

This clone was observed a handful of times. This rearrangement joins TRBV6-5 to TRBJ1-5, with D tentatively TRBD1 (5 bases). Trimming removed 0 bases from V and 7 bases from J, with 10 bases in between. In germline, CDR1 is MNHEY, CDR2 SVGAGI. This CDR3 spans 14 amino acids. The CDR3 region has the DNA TGTGCCAGCAGTTACTCGCGGGGGGGGCAGCCCCAGCATTTT. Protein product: CASSYSRGGQPQHF.

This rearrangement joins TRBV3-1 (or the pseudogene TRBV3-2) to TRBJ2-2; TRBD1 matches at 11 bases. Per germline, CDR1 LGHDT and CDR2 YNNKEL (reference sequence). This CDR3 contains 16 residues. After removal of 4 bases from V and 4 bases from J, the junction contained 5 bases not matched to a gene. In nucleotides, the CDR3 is TGTGCCAGCAGCCCCACCGGGACAGGGGGCACCGGGGAGCTGTTTTTT. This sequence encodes CASSPTGTGGTGELFF.

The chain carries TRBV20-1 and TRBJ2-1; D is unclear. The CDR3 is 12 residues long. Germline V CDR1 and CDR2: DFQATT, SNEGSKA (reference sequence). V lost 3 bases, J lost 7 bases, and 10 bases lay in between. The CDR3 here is CSASPQANEQFF. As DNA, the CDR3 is TGCAGTGCTAGTCCCCAGGCTAATGAGCAGTTCTTC.

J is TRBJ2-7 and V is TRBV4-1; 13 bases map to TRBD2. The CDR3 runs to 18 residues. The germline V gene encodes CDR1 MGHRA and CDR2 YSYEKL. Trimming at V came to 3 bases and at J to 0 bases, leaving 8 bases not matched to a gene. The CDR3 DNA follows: TGCGCCAGCAGCCAGGGACTAGCGGGACCAATGAACTCCTACGAGCAGTACTTC. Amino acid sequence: CASSQGLAGPMNSYEQYF.

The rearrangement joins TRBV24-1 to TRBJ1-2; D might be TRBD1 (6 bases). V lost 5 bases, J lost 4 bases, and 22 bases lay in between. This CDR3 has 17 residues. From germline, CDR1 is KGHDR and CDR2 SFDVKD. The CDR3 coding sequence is TGTGCCACCAGTGTCATTCCCGGGCAGGGGCTGGGCTATGGCTACACCTTC. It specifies CATSVIPGQGLGYGYTF.

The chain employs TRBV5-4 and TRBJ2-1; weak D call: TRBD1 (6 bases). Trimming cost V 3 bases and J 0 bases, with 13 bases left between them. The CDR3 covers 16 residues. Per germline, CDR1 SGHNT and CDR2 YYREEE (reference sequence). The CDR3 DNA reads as TGTGCCAGCAGCTCTACAGGGAGAGGCTCCTACAATGAGCAGTTCTTC. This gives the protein CASSSTGRGSYNEQFF.

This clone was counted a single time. The CDR3 protein is CASSRGTGEGGLSKNIQYF. The CDR3 DNA reads TGTGCCAGTAGCCGTGGGACAGGGGAGGGTGGTCTATCCAAAAACATTCAGTACTTC. This rearrangement joins TRBV19 to TRBJ2-4, with 10 positions matching TRBD1. The ends lost 6 bases at V and 2 bases at J; junction bases unmatched: 16. This CDR3 is built from 19 residues. The V gene's germline CDR1 is LNHDA and CDR2 SQIVND (reference sequence).

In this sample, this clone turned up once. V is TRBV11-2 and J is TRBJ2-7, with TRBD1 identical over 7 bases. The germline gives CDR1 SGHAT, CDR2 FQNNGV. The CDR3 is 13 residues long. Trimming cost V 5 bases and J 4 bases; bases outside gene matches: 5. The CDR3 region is CASSRGGVYEQYF. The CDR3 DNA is TGTGCCAGCAGCCGAGGGGGCGTGTACGAGCAGTACTTC. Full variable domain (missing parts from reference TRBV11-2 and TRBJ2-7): EAGVAQSPRYKIIEKRQSVAFWCNPISGHATLYWYQQILGQGPKLLIQFQNNGVVDDSQLPKDRFSAERLKGVDSTLKIQPAKLEDSAVYLCASSRGGVYEQYFGPGTRLTVT.

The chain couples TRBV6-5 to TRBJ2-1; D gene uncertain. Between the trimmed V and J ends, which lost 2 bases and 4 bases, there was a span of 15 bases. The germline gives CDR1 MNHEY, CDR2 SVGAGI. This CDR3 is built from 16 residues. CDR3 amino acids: CASSYSADLSYNEQFF. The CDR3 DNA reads TGTGCCAGCAGTTACAGCGCGGATCTATCGTACAATGAGCAGTTCTTC.

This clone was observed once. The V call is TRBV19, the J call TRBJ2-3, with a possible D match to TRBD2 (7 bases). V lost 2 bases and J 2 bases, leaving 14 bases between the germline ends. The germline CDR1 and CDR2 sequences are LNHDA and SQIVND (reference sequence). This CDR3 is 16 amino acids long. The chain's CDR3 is CASSIWGRGATDTQYF. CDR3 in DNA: TGTGCCAGTAGTATATGGGGACGGGGGGCCACAGATACGCAGTATTTT.

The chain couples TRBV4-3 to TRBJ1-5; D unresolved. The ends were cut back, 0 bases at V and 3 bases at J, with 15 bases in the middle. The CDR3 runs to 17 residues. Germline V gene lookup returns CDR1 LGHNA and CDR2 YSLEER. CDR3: CASSQEWSGFPNQPQHF. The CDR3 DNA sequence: TGCGCCAGCAGCCAAGAGTGGTCGGGATTTCCCAATCAGCCCCAGCATTTT.

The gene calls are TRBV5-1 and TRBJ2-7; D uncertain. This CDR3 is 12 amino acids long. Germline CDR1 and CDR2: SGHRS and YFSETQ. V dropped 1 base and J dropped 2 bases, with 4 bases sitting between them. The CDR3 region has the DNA TGCGCCAGCAGCTTGTCAGCCTACGAGCAGTACTTC. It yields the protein CASSLSAYEQYF.

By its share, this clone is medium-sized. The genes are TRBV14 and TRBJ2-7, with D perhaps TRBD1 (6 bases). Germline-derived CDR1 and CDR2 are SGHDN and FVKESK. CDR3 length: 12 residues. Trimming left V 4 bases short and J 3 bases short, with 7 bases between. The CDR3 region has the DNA TGTGCCAGCAGCCCCAGGGGCTACGAGCAGTACTTC. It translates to CASSPRGYEQYF.

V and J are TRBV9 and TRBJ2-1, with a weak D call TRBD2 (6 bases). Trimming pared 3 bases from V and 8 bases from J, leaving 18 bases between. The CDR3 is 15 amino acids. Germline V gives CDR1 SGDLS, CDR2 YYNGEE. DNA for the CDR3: TGTGCCAGCAGCGCCGGGAGTAGGGCAGGTGATGAGCAGTTCTTC. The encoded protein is CASSAGSRAGDEQFF. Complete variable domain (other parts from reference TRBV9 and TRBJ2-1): DSGVTQTPKHLITATGQRVTLRCSPRSGDLSVYWYQQSLDQGLQFLIQYYNGEERAKGNILERFSAQQFPDLHSELNLSSLELGDSALYFCASSAGSRAGDEQFFGPGTRLTVL.

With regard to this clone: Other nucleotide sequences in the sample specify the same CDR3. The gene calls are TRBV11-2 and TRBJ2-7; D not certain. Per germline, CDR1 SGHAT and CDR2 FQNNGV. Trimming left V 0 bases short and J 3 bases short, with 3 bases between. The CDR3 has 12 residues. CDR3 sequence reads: CASSLDLYEQYF. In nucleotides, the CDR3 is TGTGCCAGCAGCTTAGACCTCTACGAGCAGTACTTC.

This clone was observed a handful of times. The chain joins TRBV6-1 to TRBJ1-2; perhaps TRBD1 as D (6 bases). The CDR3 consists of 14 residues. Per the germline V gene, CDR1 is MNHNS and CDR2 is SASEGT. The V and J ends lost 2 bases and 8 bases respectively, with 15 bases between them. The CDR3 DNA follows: TGTGCCAGCAGTGAAAACGCGGGGGCCTGGGGCTACACCTTC. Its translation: CASSENAGAWGYTF.

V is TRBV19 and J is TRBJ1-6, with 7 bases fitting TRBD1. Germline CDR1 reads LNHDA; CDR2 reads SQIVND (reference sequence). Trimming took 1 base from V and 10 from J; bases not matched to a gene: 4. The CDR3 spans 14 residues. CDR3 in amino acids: CASSIGQGKSPLHF. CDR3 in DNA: TGTGCCAGTAGTATAGGACAGGGAAAATCACCCCTCCACTTT.

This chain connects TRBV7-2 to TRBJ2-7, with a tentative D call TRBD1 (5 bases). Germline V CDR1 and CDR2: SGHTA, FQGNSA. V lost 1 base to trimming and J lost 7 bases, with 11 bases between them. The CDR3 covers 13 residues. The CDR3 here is CASSLEVRAEQYF. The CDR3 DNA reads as TGTGCCAGCAGCTTAGAGGTCAGGGCAGAGCAGTACTTC.